The clone carrying this TCR beta chain was found once. This CDR3 is built from 15 residues. Germline-derived CDR1 and CDR2 are LNHNV and YYDKDF (reference sequence). Germline trimming cut 4 bases from V and 3 bases from J; bases unmatched to any gene: 4. The data were taken from a study of blood T cell repertoires in COVID-19. Whole-study context: Italy, Spain and the United States were the sources of the convalescent and acute COVID-19 samples. The cDNA or gDNA used as material had been derived from T cells, B-cell-depleted T cells, or PBMCs.

Original handling: Amplification of reference gene primers provided the estimated nucleated cell counts. Clones were read by immunoSEQ multiplex PCR, and TCRdb kept only the in-frame ones, dropping some. That table is the source of V, J and clone size, and D and trimming were worked out from the DNA. The sample holds more than 55,000 clones; 88% are singletons and the top ten take over 4%. The sample comprised peripheral blood. This chain links TRBV15 with TRBJ1-1; 11 positions agree with TRBD1. The receptor was isolated from a man aged 60 to 69 with acute or convalescent COVID-19. The CDR3 region has the DNA TGTGCCACCAGCAATTGGGACAGGGGGTACACTGAAGCTTTCTTT. This translates into CATSNWDRGYTEAFF.